What follows are 6 T cell receptor beta chains derived from one specimen sequenced in a study of blood T cell repertoires in COVID-19. This table comes from immunoSEQ multiplex PCR, and its TCRdb copy is limited to in-frame clones, with some not included. The sample holds around 50,000 clones, more than 75% seen once. The sequencing sample was made of peripheral blood. The receptors were sampled from a man aged 50 to 60 with active COVID-19.

The chain couples TRBV27 to TRBJ1-1; tentatively, D is TRBD1 (6 bases). Per germline, CDR1 MNHEY and CDR2 SMNVEV (reference sequence). The CDR3 is made up of 11 amino acids. V lost 10 bases and J 5 bases, leaving 11 bases between the germline ends. The CDR3: CANEGDTEAFF. CDR3 in DNA: TGTGCCAATGAGGGGGATACTGAAGCTTTCTTT.

V is TRBV6-5 and J is TRBJ2-2; TRBD1 matches at 10 bases. CDR3 length: 15 residues. With V trimmed by 6 bases and J by 3 bases, 4 bases remained unmatched. Germline CDR1 and CDR2: MNHEY and SVGAGI. The CDR3 sequence: CASRKDRGDTGELFF. CDR3 DNA sequence: TGTGCCAGCAGGAAGGACAGGGGGGACACCGGGGAGCTGTTTTTT.

This chain joins TRBV28 and TRBJ1-5; D remains unclear. The CDR3 has 15 residues. Germline V gene data show CDR1 as MDHEN and CDR2 as SYDVKM. V was pared by 3 bases and J by 6 bases, with 15 bases between. The CDR3 loop reads CASSLGGSLSQPQHF. CDR3 coding DNA: TGTGCCAGCAGTTTGGGAGGGAGTTTAAGTCAGCCCCAGCATTTT.

V usage is TRBV5-8 and J usage is TRBJ2-3; 8 bases are shared with TRBD2. This CDR3 is built from 15 residues. V dropped 4 bases and J dropped 4; count of bases not matched to a gene: 8. CDR1 and CDR2 (germline): SGHTS, YDEGEE. The CDR3 DNA sequence: TGTGCCAGCAGCCCGAGCGGGAGAGAGTCAGATACGCAGTATTTT. Its translation is CASSPSGRESDTQYF.

The gene calls are TRBV11-2 and TRBJ2-1, with D possibly TRBD2 on 6 matching bases. This CDR3 has 12 residues. Germline V gene sequence: CDR1 SGHAT, CDR2 FQNNGV. Trimming stripped 5 bases from V and 9 bases from J, with 11 bases between. CDR3 amino acids: CASSMRDVEQFF. The CDR3 DNA sequence: TGTGCCAGCAGCATGCGGGACGTTGAGCAGTTCTTC.

The chain has TRBV5-1 and TRBJ2-3, with D perhaps matching TRBD1 (6 bases). Germline lookup yields CDR1 SGHRS and CDR2 YFSETQ. The CDR3 spans 14 residues. Trimming pared 0 bases from V and 1 base from J, leaving 6 bases between. Written as DNA, the CDR3 is TGCGCCAGCAGCTTGGACAGGGGCACAGATACGCAGTATTTT. This sequence encodes CASSLDRGTDTQYF.